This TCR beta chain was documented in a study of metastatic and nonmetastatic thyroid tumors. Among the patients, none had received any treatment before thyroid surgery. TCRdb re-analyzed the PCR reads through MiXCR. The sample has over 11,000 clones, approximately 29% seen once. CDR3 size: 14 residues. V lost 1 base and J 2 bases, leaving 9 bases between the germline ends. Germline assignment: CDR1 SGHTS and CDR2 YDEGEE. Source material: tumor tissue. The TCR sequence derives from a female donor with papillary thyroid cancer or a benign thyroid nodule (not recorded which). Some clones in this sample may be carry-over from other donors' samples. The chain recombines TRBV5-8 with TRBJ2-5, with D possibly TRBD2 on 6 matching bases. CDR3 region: CASSLRTKQETQYF. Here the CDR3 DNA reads TGTGCCAGCAGCTTGAGGACTAAACAAGAGACCCAGTACTTC.